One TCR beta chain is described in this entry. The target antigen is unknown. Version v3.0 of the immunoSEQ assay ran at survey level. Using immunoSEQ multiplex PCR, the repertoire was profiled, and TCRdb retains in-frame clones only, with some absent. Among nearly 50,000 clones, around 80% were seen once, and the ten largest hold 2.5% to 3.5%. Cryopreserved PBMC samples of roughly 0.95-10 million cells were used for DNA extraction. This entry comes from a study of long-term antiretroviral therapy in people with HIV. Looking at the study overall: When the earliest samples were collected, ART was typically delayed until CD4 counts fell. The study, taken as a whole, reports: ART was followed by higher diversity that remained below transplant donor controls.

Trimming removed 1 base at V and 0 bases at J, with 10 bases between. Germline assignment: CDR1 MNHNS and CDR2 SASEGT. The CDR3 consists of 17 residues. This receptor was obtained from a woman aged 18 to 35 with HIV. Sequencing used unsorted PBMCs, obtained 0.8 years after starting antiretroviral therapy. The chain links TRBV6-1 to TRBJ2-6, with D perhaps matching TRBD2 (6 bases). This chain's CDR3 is CASSEGRVSSGANVLTF. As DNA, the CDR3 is TGTGCCAGCAGTGAAGGGAGGGTAAGCTCTGGGGCCAACGTCCTGACTTTC.